This TCR beta chain emerged from a study of shared clonotypes between healthy human individuals. Notes on the study in general: With a handful of donors compared, around 5% of naive CD4 clonotypes were shared. Memory subsets generally showed smaller estimated richness than naive subsets did. Clonotype sharing among the donors was expected to vary with sequencing depth. Clonotypes shared by all four donors outscored non-shared clonotypes in generation probability.

Remarks on this clone: No antigen is known for it.

Only in-frame clones appear in the TCRdb table, and some are missing; sequencing was by immunoSEQ multiplex PCR. The sample lists hundreds of thousands of clones, 85% to 95% occurring once. Naive-designated CD8 cells lacked CD45RO, were positively enriched for CCR7, and omitted terminally differentiated effector memory CD45RA+ cells. This receptor was taken from a woman in her 30s in good health. The source material was naive CD8+ T cells sorted from blood.

The chain's CDR3 is CASSDQRELAGLYEQYF. In DNA, the CDR3 is TGTGCCAGCTCTGATCAACGTGAACTAGCGGGACTCTACGAGCAGTACTTC. This rearrangement joins TRBV28 to TRBJ2-7; 10 nucleotides line up with TRBD2. The CDR3 runs to 17 residues. Germline V gene sequence: CDR1 MDHEN, CDR2 SYDVKM. V was clipped by 8 bases and J by 3 bases; unmatched bases: 16.